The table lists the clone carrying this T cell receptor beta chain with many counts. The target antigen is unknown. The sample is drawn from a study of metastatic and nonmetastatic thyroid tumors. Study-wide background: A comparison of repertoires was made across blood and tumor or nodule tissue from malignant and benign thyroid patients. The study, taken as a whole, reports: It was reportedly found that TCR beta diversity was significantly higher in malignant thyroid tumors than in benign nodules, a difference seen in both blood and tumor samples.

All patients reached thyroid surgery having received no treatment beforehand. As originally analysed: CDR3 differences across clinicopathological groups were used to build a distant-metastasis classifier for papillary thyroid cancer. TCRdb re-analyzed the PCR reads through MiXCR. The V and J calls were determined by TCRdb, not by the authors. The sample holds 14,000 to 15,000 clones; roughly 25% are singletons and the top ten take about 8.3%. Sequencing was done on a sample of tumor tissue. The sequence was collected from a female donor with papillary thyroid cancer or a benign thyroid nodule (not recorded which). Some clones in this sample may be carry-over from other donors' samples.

The CDR3 region is CASSPAGTSDNEQFF. CDR3 DNA: TGTGCCAGCAGTCCAGCCGGGACTAGCGACAATGAGCAGTTCTTC. The rearrangement joins TRBV28 to TRBJ2-1; 10 bases map to TRBD2. Unmatched junction bases numbered 6, after V lost 5 bases and J lost 5 bases. The CDR3 length is 15 residues. Per the germline V gene, CDR1 is MDHEN and CDR2 is SYDVKM.